This T cell receptor beta chain was sequenced in a study of T cells after yellow fever vaccination. Across the study: Fractions low in cell number were prepared with SMART-Seq v4 Ultra Low Input. Broader study findings: Faster peaking, at day 5 versus 15, marked a secondary response that was weaker. Once the booster was given, most primary-vaccination clones reappeared, at about 96% for CD4 and roughly 86% for CD8.

5'RACE template switching produced TCR cDNA carrying a universal primer site and UMIs. TCRdb reanalysed the 5' RACE reads using MiXCR and keeps one entry per CDR3 protein. The sample yields around 110,000 distinct CDR3 sequences, around 8.6% seen once. V was clipped by 6 bases and J by 1 base, with 11 bases between them. Germline loops: CDR1 MGHDK, CDR2 SYGVNS. The CDR3 is made up of 14 amino acids. In this sample, this clonotype turned up a few times. The antigen is not known. The clonotype was recovered from a man aged 25 to 40 who received the YFV17D yellow fever vaccine. This specimen consisted of CD8+ T cells sorted from PBMCs, obtained 45 days after the yellow fever booster vaccination. This chain joins TRBV25-1 and TRBJ2-3; possibly TRBD1 or TRBD2 for D (5 bases each). This CDR3 is CASRTGRRTDTQYF. As DNA, the CDR3 is TGTGCCAGCAGAACGGGGCGACGCACAGATACGCAGTATTTT.